This TCR beta chain was captured by sequencing in a study of blood T cell repertoires in COVID-19. The CDR3 spans 15 residues. V lost 3 bases to trimming and J lost 2 bases, with 11 bases between them. The germline gives CDR1 SEHNR, CDR2 FQNEAQ (reference sequence). Only in-frame clones appear in the TCRdb table, and some are missing; sequencing was by immunoSEQ multiplex PCR. The sample yields around 64,000 clones, about nine tenths seen once. The TCR originated in a man aged 30 to 39 with acute or convalescent COVID-19. V gene TRBV7-9 combines with J gene TRBJ2-1; D remains ambiguous. Sequenced input: peripheral blood. The CDR3 DNA reads TGTGCCAGCAGCTTTGGCGGAACAACCTACAATGAGCAGTTCTTC. Amino acids: CASSFGGTTYNEQFF. The full variable domain, its missing parts supplied by reference TRBV7-9 and TRBJ2-1, is DTGVSQNPRHKITKRGQNVTFRCDPISEHNRLYWYRQTLGQGPEFLTYFQNEAQLEKSRLLSDRFSAERPKGSFSTLEIQRTEQGDSAMYLCASSFGGTTYNEQFFGPGTRLTVL.